Described below is a single T cell receptor beta chain sequence and its context. The antigen is not known. This record comes from a study of human versus mouse CDR3 diversity and MHC coevolution. Study at large: Each sample yielded about 0.6 x 10^7 to 1.6 x 10^7 valid reads.

Only in-frame clones appear in the TCRdb table, and some are missing; sequencing was by immunoSEQ multiplex PCR. The sample has some 80,000 clones, 92% seen once; the top ten hold approximately 0.15%. Cells were CD45RO-negative CD62L-positive naive CD4 T cells sorted from PBMCs. The germline V gene encodes CDR1 LNHDA and CDR2 SQIVND (reference sequence). The J segment lost 4 bases and the V segment lost 5 bases, leaving 10 bases of the junction unmatched. The CDR3 runs to 16 residues. Broader study findings: Mice had fewer CDR3 deletions and insertions than humans on average. About 1.6 million TCR beta clonotypes were estimated for humans, the largest repertoire.

The V call is TRBV19, the J call TRBJ1-5; 8 bases are shared with TRBD1. The sample taken for sequencing was naive CD4+ T cells from blood. As for subset: CD45RO-negative CD62L-positive naive CD4 T cells. This TCR derives from a person aged 30 to 70 in good health. The CDR3 spells CASSYLGQGLNQPQHF. CDR3 DNA sequence: TGTGCCAGTAGTTACCTAGGACAGGGACTGAATCAGCCCCAGCATTTT.